This T cell receptor beta chain was recovered during a study of memory CD4+ T cells and cytomegalovirus serostatus. Study results and limitations: Suggested: most of the CMV-linked TCR signature lies in CD4+ memory cells.

Single viable CD3+CD4+CD8-CD45RO+ cells were sorted as the memory CD4+ T cells. This clone was recorded a few times. Its specificity is not known. Losses at the gene ends were 7 bases for V and 0 bases for J; bases not matched to a gene: 6. This CDR3 is built from 15 residues. Germline assignment: CDR1 SGHRS and CDR2 YFSETQ. Assay used: immunoSEQ multiplex PCR; TCRdb lists only in-frame clones, some missing. The sample lists 65,000 to 95,000 clones; around 80% were seen once. Material: memory CD4+ T cells from blood. The gene calls are TRBV5-1 and TRBJ1-3, with 8 bases lining up with TRBD1. This TCR derives from an adult in good health and CMV-seronegative. The CDR3 is CASHTGGGSGNTIYF. CDR3 DNA: TGCGCCAGCCATACAGGGGGAGGCTCTGGAAACACCATATATTTT.